A selection of T cell receptor beta chains follows, all from one sample in a study of beta chain features in type 1 diabetes. Here immunoSEQ multiplex PCR was the method, and the copy in TCRdb shows in-frame clones only, minus some. Among hundreds of thousands of clones listed, roughly 12% were seen once. Sequenced sample: naive CD4+ T cells from blood. Receptors originate from a woman aged 18-29 years with type 1 diabetes. CDR3s include the opening cysteine and the closing phenylalanine or tryptophan. The D gene is left open where the match is weak. Part of the rows lack a size; the others show once, few, many or a class for expanded clones.

TRBV2	few	TRBD1	TRBJ1-2	CASNHRGTNYGYTF	TGTGCCAGCAACCACAGGGGAACTAACTATGGCTACACCTTC
TRBV15	few	NA	TRBJ2-1	CATSRLGSGPYNEQFF	TGTGCCACCAGCAGATTAGGGAGCGGCCCCTACAATGAGCAGTTCTTC
TRBV4-1	NA	TRBD2	TRBJ2-2	CASSQEIASGSTGELFF	TGCGCCAGCAGCCAAGAAATTGCTAGCGGGAGCACCGGGGAGCTGTTTTTT
TRBV7-7	few	TRBD2	TRBJ2-7	CASSLAAGVGEQYF	TGTGCCAGCAGCTTGGCAGCGGGGGTTGGCGAGCAGTACTTC
TRBV9	NA	NA	TRBJ1-5	CASSVGSVDQPQHF	TGTGCCAGCAGCGTAGGGTCCGTAGATCAGCCCCAGCATTTT
TRBV14	few	NA	TRBJ2-1	CASSQAAFSLASFYNEQFF	TGTGCCAGCAGCCAAGCTGCGTTTAGTCTAGCGAGTTTCTACAATGAGCAGTTCTTC
TRBV6-1	NA	TRBD2	TRBJ2-3	CASSETRTSGGADTQYF	TGTGCCAGCAGTGAGACACGGACTAGCGGGGGGGCAGATACGCAGTATTTT
TRBV30	NA	NA	TRBJ2-3	CAWGPSASTDTQYF	TGTGCCTGGGGCCCTAGCGCCAGCACAGATACGCAGTATTTT
TRBV29-1	few	NA	TRBJ1-5	CSVGARDSNQPQHF	TGCAGCGTTGGGGCGAGGGATAGCAATCAGCCCCAGCATTTT
TRBV18	few	NA	TRBJ2-7	CASSSGLSYEQYF	TGTGCCAGCTCATCCGGACTCTCCTACGAGCAGTACTTC
TRBV9	NA	TRBD2	TRBJ2-1	CASSVGWRGVYNEQFF	TGTGCCAGCAGCGTAGGGTGGCGGGGGGTATACAATGAGCAGTTCTTC
TRBV4-1	few	NA	TRBJ1-5	CASSQLATGQPQHF	TGCGCCAGCAGCCAACTTGCTACAGGCCAGCCCCAGCATTTT
TRBV2	few	NA	TRBJ1-5	CASSGARLGNQPQHF	TGTGCCAGCAGTGGGGCCAGGCTGGGCAATCAGCCCCAGCATTTT
TRBV28	NA	NA	TRBJ2-1	CASTPRGDEQFF	TGTGCCAGCACGCCACGAGGCGATGAGCAGTTCTTC
TRBV30	few	NA	TRBJ1-5	CAWSVRGPQHF	TGTGCCTGGAGTGTACGAGGGCCCCAGCATTTT
TRBV20-1	few	NA	TRBJ2-5	CSARQEETQYF	TGCAGTGCTAGACAGGAAGAGACCCAGTACTTC
TRBV7-9	NA	NA	TRBJ1-1	CASSSRMNTEAFF	TGTGCCAGCAGCTCCAGAATGAACACTGAAGCTTTCTTT
TRBV21-1	NA	NA	TRBJ1-5	CASSSSRRTGDGNQPQHF	TGTGCCAGCAGCAGCTCAAGAAGGACAGGGGATGGCAATCAGCCCCAGCATTTT
TRBV7-9	few	TRBD1	TRBJ1-2	CASRVGTGPYGYTF	TGTGCCAGCAGGGTAGGGACAGGCCCTTATGGCTACACCTTC
TRBV18	NA	NA	TRBJ1-5	CASSPTGNQPQHF	TGTGCCAGCTCACCGACGGGGAATCAGCCCCAGCATTTT
TRBV7-2	NA	NA	TRBJ2-5	CASSSSLPGETQYF	TGTGCCAGCAGCTCCTCCTTACCCGGGGAGACCCAGTACTTC
TRBV14	few	TRBD1	TRBJ2-7	CASSGRQGIHEQYF	TGTGCCAGCAGCGGCCGACAGGGGATTCACGAGCAGTACTTC
TRBV5-6	NA	NA	TRBJ1-2	CASSPPVADYGYTF	TGTGCCAGCAGCCCCCCGGTTGCCGACTATGGCTACACCTTC
TRBV6-1	NA	TRBD2	TRBJ2-5	CASSGEGIETQYF	TGTGCCAGCAGTGGGGAGGGAATAGAGACCCAGTACTTC
TRBV5-1	few	NA	TRBJ2-3	CASQRETDTQYF	TGCGCCAGCCAGAGGGAAACAGATACGCAGTATTTT
TRBV4-3	NA	NA	TRBJ2-2	CASSQDYLGGSGELFF	TGCGCCAGCAGCCAAGATTACCTAGGTGGATCCGGGGAGCTGTTTTTT
TRBV6-5	few	NA	TRBJ1-2	CAARAGSAYGYTF	TGTGCCGCCCGAGCGGGGTCCGCCTATGGCTACACCTTC
TRBV30	few	TRBD1	TRBJ2-7	CAWNLDRGEFGQYF	TGTGCCTGGAACTTGGACAGGGGGGAGTTTGGGCAGTACTTC
TRBV11-2	NA	NA	TRBJ1-5	CASSRSIRQPQHF	TGTGCCAGCAGCCGGAGTATTCGCCAGCCCCAGCATTTT
TRBV18	few	TRBD2	TRBJ2-7	CASSPGTRFYEQYF	TGTGCCAGCTCACCCGGGACTAGGTTCTACGAGCAGTACTTC
TRBV10-3	NA	TRBD1	TRBJ1-6	CAISGTGGDSPLHF	TGTGCCATCAGTGGGACAGGGGGGGATTCACCCCTCCACTTT
TRBV5-1	once	TRBD1	TRBJ2-3	CASSLGSLGGPDTQYF	TGCGCCAGCAGCTTGGGGTCTTTAGGGGGCCCAGATACGCAGTATTTT
TRBV15	NA	TRBD1	TRBJ2-3	CATNTGGTDTQYF	TGTGCCACCAACACAGGGGGCACAGATACGCAGTATTTT
TRBV7-2	few	NA	TRBJ2-2	CASSFGGSGELFF	TGTGCCAGCAGCTTCGGGGGTTCCGGGGAGCTGTTTTTT
TRBV11-2	NA	NA	TRBJ1-5	CASSLEHPGQPQHF	TGTGCCAGCAGCTTGGAACACCCCGGGCAGCCCCAGCATTTT
TRBV7-8	few	TRBD1	TRBJ2-3	CASSLGQGLTDTQYF	TGTGCCAGCAGTCTTGGACAGGGTCTCACAGATACGCAGTATTTT
TRBV28	once	NA	TRBJ1-4	CASSSGGGIGEKLFF	TGTGCCAGCAGTTCCGGGGGGGGAATAGGTGAAAAACTGTTTTTT
TRBV7-2	NA	NA	TRBJ2-7	CASSLQGTPYEQYF	TGTGCCAGCAGTCTTCAGGGTACCCCCTACGAGCAGTACTTC
TRBV29-1	NA	NA	TRBJ1-1	CSVEGPEAFF	TGCAGCGTTGAAGGGCCTGAAGCTTTCTTT
TRBV6-5	NA	TRBD1	TRBJ1-6	CASRRGQGGNSPLHF	TGTGCCAGCAGACGAGGACAGGGAGGGAATTCACCCCTCCACTTT
TRBV6-6	NA	NA	TRBJ2-7	CASSYPGQTYEQYF	TGTGCCAGCAGTTACCCCGGACAGACCTACGAGCAGTACTTC
TRBV28	few	TRBD2	TRBJ2-1	CASSVPSSGRNEQFF	TGTGCCAGCAGTGTGCCCAGTAGCGGGCGCAATGAGCAGTTCTTC